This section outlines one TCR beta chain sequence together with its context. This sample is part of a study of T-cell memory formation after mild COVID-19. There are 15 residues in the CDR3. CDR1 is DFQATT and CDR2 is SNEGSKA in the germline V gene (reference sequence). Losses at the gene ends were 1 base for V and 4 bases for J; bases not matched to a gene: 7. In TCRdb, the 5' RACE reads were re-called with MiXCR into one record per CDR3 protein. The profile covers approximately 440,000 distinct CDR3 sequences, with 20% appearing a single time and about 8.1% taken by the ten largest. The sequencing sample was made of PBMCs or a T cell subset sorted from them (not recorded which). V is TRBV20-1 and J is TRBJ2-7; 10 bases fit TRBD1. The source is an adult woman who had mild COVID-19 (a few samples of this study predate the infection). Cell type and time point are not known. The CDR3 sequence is CSARGPGQGLYEQYF. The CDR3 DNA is TGCAGTGCTAGAGGACCGGGACAGGGGTTATACGAGCAGTACTTC.